This TCR beta chain was captured by sequencing in a study of shared clonotypes between healthy human individuals. Notes on this clone: The antigen is undetermined.

Overall study findings and caveats: Sorted-subset sequencing was shown by rarefaction to be incomplete despite large depth. Naive subsets tended to show greater estimated richness than memory subsets. Depth of sequencing was expected to influence donor clonotype sharing.

This table comes from immunoSEQ multiplex PCR, and its TCRdb copy is limited to in-frame clones, with some not included. The sample lists 2 million to 3 million clones, roughly 93% occurring once. All the donors were Caucasian adults who lived in Nashville, Tennessee. J gave up 4 bases and V 4 bases, and 7 bases lay outside the gene matches. Germline CDR1 and CDR2: MGHRA and YSYEKL. CDR3 size: 15 residues. This chain connects TRBV4-1 to TRBJ2-5; 9 bases align to TRBD2. The receptor's source is a man aged 18 to 35 in good health. Some clones in this sample may be carry-over from other donors' samples. The material sequenced was naive CD4+ T cells from PBMCs. Stated subset: CD45RA+ positively selected. CDR3 in amino acids: CASSLIGLATETQYF. The CDR3 DNA follows: TGCGCCAGCAGCCTAATAGGACTAGCGACAGAGACCCAGTACTTC.